This TCR beta chain appears in the sequencing data of a study of blood T cell repertoires in COVID-19. This CDR3 spans 12 amino acids. V gave up 1 base and J gave up 7 bases, with 5 bases separating them. The germline V gene has CDR1 SGHAT and CDR2 FQNNGV. This clone was seen a few times. Using immunoSEQ multiplex PCR, the repertoire was profiled, and TCRdb retains in-frame clones only, with some absent. The table includes approximately 400,000 clones, around 88% detected once. Sequencing was done on a sample of peripheral blood. This receptor was obtained from a woman between 45 and 60 years old with COVID-19, enrolled during active disease. The gene calls are TRBV11-2 and TRBJ1-5; no clear D. The CDR3 nucleotides are TGTGCCAGCAGCTTAGGCGGGCAGCCCCAGCATTTT. Protein: CASSLGGQPQHF.